This is a list of T cell receptor beta chains from one sample in a study of blood T cell repertoires in COVID-19. The method was immunoSEQ multiplex PCR; TCRdb's version includes in-frame clones alone and lacks a portion of them. Among under 400,000 clones listed, 87% were seen once. Sequenced: PBMCs or T cells enriched from blood (not recorded which). These receptors were obtained from a man aged 35 to 55 in a cohort exposed to, infected with or recovered from COVID-19 (not recorded which). The CDR3 runs from the conserved cysteine through the conserved F or W. Each record gives: clone size, J gene, V gene, D gene, CDR3 DNA, CDR3 protein. D genes are given only for firm matches. Clone size is shown for a subset of rows, as once, few, many or a class of expanded clone.

>-|TRBJ2-7|TRBV6-2/TRBV6-3|TRBD2
TGTGCCAGCAACCCCGGGACTACTCTCTGGGAGCAGTACTTC
CASNPGTTLWEQYF
>-|TRBJ2-1|TRBV29-1|-
TGCAGCGTTCCATGGGTACTAGGCGGGGAGCAGTTCTTC
CSVPWVLGGEQFF
>-|TRBJ1-2|TRBV10-3|TRBD1
TGTGCCATCAGGGAACAGGGGCTGACTAACTATGGCTACACCTTC
CAIREQGLTNYGYTF
>-|TRBJ2-3|TRBV5-5|TRBD2
TGTGCCAGCAGCGAGCTAGGTAGCGGGGGCACAGATACGCAGTATTTT
CASSELGSGGTDTQYF
>-|TRBJ1-1|TRBV5-1|TRBD1
TGCGCCAGCAGCTTGTATGGATCCGGGACAGGGGGCATTTTGGCTGAAGCTTTCTTT
CASSLYGSGTGGILAEAFF
>once|TRBJ1-2|TRBV6-5|TRBD1
TGTGCCAGCAGTACCCAGGGACAGAATAACTATGGCTACACCTTC
CASSTQGQNNYGYTF
>-|TRBJ2-1|TRBV7-9|TRBD2
TGTGCCAGCAGCTTTACCCCGGCGGGGGGCAATGAGCAGTTCTTC
CASSFTPAGGNEQFF
>-|TRBJ2-1|TRBV29-1|TRBD2
TGCAGCGTTGTGACTAGCGGGAGTATCTATGAGCAGTTCTTC
CSVVTSGSIYEQFF
>-|TRBJ2-7|TRBV19|-
TGTGCCAGTAGTATGGTGGCCCACTACGAGCAGTACTTC
CASSMVAHYEQYF
>once|TRBJ1-3|TRBV28|-
TGTGCCAGCAGTGGACTCTCTGGAAACACCATATATTTT
CASSGLSGNTIYF
>-|TRBJ2-2|TRBV5-1|-
TGCGCCAGCAGCACTCATCCCGAAGGGGAGCTGTTTTTT
CASSTHPEGELFF
>-|TRBJ2-2|TRBV30|TRBD2
TGTGCCTGGAGTGTTGGGACTAGCGGAAAACGGGAGCTGTTTTTT
CAWSVGTSGKRELFF
>-|TRBJ1-4|TRBV9|-
TGTGCCAGCAGCGTTCAGGGGATAGGAGAAAAACTGTTTTTT
CASSVQGIGEKLFF
>-|TRBJ1-5|TRBV7-3|-
TGTGCCAGCAGCTTCCCAGGGGAGGGGCAGGCGTATAGCAATCAGCCCCAGCATTTT
CASSFPGEGQAYSNQPQHF
>-|TRBJ1-2|TRBV10-3|-
TGTGCCATCGCCGATGGGAGGAAGGGAGGGTATGGCTACACCTTC
CAIADGRKGGYGYTF
>-|TRBJ1-2|TRBV3-1/TRBV3-2|TRBD1
TGTGCCAGCAGCCGACGGACAGGGGGGTACTATGGCTACACCTTC
CASSRRTGGYYGYTF
>-|TRBJ2-3|TRBV27|TRBD2
TGTGCCAGCAGTTTCTATTCTAGCGGGAGAAGGAGGGGAGCAGATACGCAGTATTTT
CASSFYSSGRRRGADTQYF
>-|TRBJ1-1|TRBV2|-
TGTGCCAGCAGTGGCACTAACACTGAAGCTTTCTTT
CASSGTNTEAFF
>-|TRBJ2-7|TRBV18|-
TGTGCCAGCTCACCCCCGCAACCCGTTAGCTACGAGCAGTACTTC
CASSPPQPVSYEQYF
>once|TRBJ1-1|TRBV2|-
TGTGCCAGCAAAAGGGCGGAGGGTGAAGCTTTCTTT
CASKRAEGEAFF
>-|TRBJ1-6|TRBV7-2|TRBD1
TGTGCCAGTACATCTCAACTCGACAGGGTTGGTTCACCCCTCCACTTT
CASTSQLDRVGSPLHF
>once|TRBJ2-3|TRBV27|TRBD1
TGTGCCAGCAGTTTCCGGGTCAGGGGGACAGATACGCAGTATTTT
CASSFRVRGTDTQYF
>-|TRBJ2-3|TRBV24-1|-
TGTGCCACCAGTGAAGATGGAGCAGATACGCAGTATTTT
CATSEDGADTQYF
>-|TRBJ1-2|TRBV28|-
TGTGCCAGCACTATTGCGGGGGTAAACTATGGCTACACCTTC
CASTIAGVNYGYTF
>once|TRBJ1-6|TRBV5-1|TRBD1
TGCGCCAGCAGCTTGGATCCAGGGGGCTGGTCACCCCTCCACTTT
CASSLDPGGWSPLHF
>-|TRBJ1-2|TRBV4-1|-
TGCGCCAGCAGCCAAGGGCGTGGGCCCACTAACTATGGCTACACCTTC
CASSQGRGPTNYGYTF
>-|TRBJ2-7|TRBV19|-
TGTGCCAGTAGTACCTCCTCTCCGGGACACGGTACCTACGAGCAGTACTTC
CASSTSSPGHGTYEQYF
>few|TRBJ1-3|TRBV7-9|TRBD1
TGTGCCAGCAGCTTACAGGGGGCTCCTGGAAACACCATATATTTT
CASSLQGAPGNTIYF
>-|TRBJ1-2|TRBV21-1|-
TGTGCCAGCAGCAATTTGACAGGGATAGACTATGGCTACACCTTC
CASSNLTGIDYGYTF
>-|TRBJ2-1|TRBV19|TRBD2
TGTGCCAGTCGGACGCCGGGACTAGCCGTCAATGAGCAGTTCTTC
CASRTPGLAVNEQFF
>-|TRBJ1-5|TRBV19|TRBD1
TGTGCCAGTAGCCCGGACAGGGGGCGGAATCAGCCCCAGCATTTT
CASSPDRGRNQPQHF
>-|TRBJ2-7|TRBV30|TRBD1
TGTGCCTGGAGTAGCCAGAACAGGGGGCCCTACGAGCAGTACTTC
CAWSSQNRGPYEQYF
>-|TRBJ2-7|TRBV18|-
TGTGCCAGCTCACCCCAGGGGGGCTACGAGCAGTACTTC
CASSPQGGYEQYF
>-|TRBJ2-3|TRBV5-1|TRBD2
TGCGCCAGCAGCTTGGAGACCAGCGGGAGTGGAGATACGCAGTATTTT
CASSLETSGSGDTQYF
>-|TRBJ2-5|TRBV5-5|TRBD1
TGTGCCAGCAGTTACCGGGACAGGGGGCTAGGGACCCAGTACTTC
CASSYRDRGLGTQYF
>-|TRBJ2-1|TRBV28|TRBD1
TGTGCCAGCAGACAACAGGGGGCTTACAATGAGCAGTTCTTC
CASRQQGAYNEQFF
>-|TRBJ1-4|TRBV29-1|-
TGCAGCGTTGCCGGGTATAATGAAAAACTGTTTTTT
CSVAGYNEKLFF
>-|TRBJ2-5|TRBV7-9|TRBD1
TGTGCCAGCAGCAGGGCCGGGACAGAACAAGAGACCCAGTACTTC
CASSRAGTEQETQYF
>-|TRBJ1-2|TRBV5-4|TRBD1
TGTGCCAGCAGCACGGGACAGGAGAACTATGGCTACACCTTC
CASSTGQENYGYTF
>-|TRBJ1-2|TRBV6-1|-
TGTGCCAGCAGTGAATACCGGCAGGCTAACTATGGCTACACCTTC
CASSEYRQANYGYTF
>-|TRBJ1-5|TRBV6-5|TRBD1
TGTGCCAGCGGGGGACAGCTTAGCAATCAGCCCCAGCATTTT
CASGGQLSNQPQHF
>-|TRBJ1-4|TRBV28|TRBD1
TGTGCCAGCAGTTTCGCGGGACAGAATGAAAAACTGTTTTTT
CASSFAGQNEKLFF